The T cell receptor (beta chain) under discussion was sequenced for a study of T cells in localized non-small cell lung cancer. The CDR3 contains 15 residues. Germline V CDR1 and CDR2: SGHRS, YFSETQ. Trimming left V 3 bases short and J 5 bases short, with 17 bases between. This clone is large (0.1 to 1%) in the sample. Libraries were prepared by immunoSEQ multiplex PCR; TCRdb keeps only in-frame clonotypes and omits some of them. Of around 1,400 clones listed, roughly a quarter were seen once; the top ten hold roughly 15%. This TCR derives from a woman aged 18-49 years with stage III lung adenocarcinoma. The chain has TRBV5-1 and TRBJ1-1; D possibly corresponds to TRBD1 (5 bases). The source material was normal lung tissue next to the tumor, sampled before any cancer treatment. This CDR3 is CASSWGKRVRTEAFF. As DNA, the CDR3 is TGCGCCAGCAGCTGGGGCAAGCGAGTCCGAACTGAAGCTTTCTTT.